This T cell receptor beta chain was documented in a study of T cell responses to AZD1222 COVID-19 vaccine. About this clone: What it binds is not known.

The V and J ends lost 2 bases and 7 bases respectively, with 14 bases between them. Germline-derived CDR1 and CDR2 are LNHDA and SQIVND (reference sequence). The CDR3 totals 14 residues. Profiled with immunoSEQ multiplex PCR; TCRdb holds only in-frame clones, not every one. The profile shows 70,000 to 95,000 clones, around nine tenths of them singletons. The study's findings and limits: Of spike-specific TCRs, nearly half reportedly target regions left unmutated in variants.

V gene TRBV19 combines with J gene TRBJ1-2, with D unresolved. The TCR comes from an adult in good health. This material consisted of peripheral blood, taken on day 0 of MenACWY control vaccination. The chain's CDR3 is CASSIRFSGFGYTF. The DNA for the CDR3 is TGTGCCAGTAGTATAAGGTTTTCGGGGTTTGGCTACACCTTC.